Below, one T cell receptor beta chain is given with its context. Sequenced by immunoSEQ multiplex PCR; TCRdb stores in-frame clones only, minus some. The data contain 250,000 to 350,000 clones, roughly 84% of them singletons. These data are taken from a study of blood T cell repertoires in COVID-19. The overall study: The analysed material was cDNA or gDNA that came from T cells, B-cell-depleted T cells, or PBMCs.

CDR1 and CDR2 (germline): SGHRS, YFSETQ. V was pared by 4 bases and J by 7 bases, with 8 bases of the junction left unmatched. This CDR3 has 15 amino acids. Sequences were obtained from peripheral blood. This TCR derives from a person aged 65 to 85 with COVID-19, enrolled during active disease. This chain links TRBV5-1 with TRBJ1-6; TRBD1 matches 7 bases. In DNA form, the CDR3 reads TGCGCCAGCAGCGGCGAGGGGGCAGAAAATTCACCCCTCCACTTT. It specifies CASSGEGAENSPLHF.